The T cell receptor (beta chain) under discussion was sequenced for a study of blood T cell repertoires in COVID-19. This clone was seen just once. Authors' processing steps: Reference gene primer amplification gave estimated nucleated cell counts. Libraries were prepared by immunoSEQ multiplex PCR; TCRdb keeps only in-frame clonotypes and omits some of them. Clone size and the V and J calls come from that table; the DNA yielded D and trimming. This table has under 200,000 clones, 86% appearing once. The CDR3 is made up of 16 amino acids. Trimming took 9 bases from V and 0 from J, leaving 21 bases between them. The V gene's germline CDR1 is MNHEY and CDR2 SMNVEV (reference sequence).

The sample comprised peripheral blood. The V call is TRBV27, the J call TRBJ2-7; a possible D gene is TRBD2 (6 bases). This receptor was identified in a man aged 50-60 years with active or convalescent COVID-19. CDR3 protein: CASKRAGGFNSYEQYF. The CDR3 DNA follows: TGTGCCAGTAAAAGGGCCGGGGGATTTAACTCCTACGAGCAGTACTTC.